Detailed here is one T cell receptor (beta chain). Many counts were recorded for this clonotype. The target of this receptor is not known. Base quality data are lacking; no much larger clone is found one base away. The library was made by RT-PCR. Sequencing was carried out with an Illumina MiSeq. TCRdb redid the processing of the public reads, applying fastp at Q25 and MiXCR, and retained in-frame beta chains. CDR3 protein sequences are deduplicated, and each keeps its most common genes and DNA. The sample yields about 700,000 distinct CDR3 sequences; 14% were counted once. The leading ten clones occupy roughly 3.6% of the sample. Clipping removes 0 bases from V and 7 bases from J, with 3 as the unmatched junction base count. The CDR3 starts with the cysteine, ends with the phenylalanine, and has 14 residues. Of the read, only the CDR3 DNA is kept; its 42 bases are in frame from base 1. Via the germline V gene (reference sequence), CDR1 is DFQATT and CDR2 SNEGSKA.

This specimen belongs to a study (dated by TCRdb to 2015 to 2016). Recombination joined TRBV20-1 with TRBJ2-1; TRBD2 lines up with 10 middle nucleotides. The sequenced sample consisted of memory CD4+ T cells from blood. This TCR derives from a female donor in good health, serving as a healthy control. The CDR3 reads CSAREASGRNEQFF. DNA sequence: TGCAGTGCTAGAGAGGCTAGCGGGAGAAATGAGCAGTTCTTC.